These 22 T cell receptor beta chains share one sample of origin, sequenced in a study of blood T cell repertoires in COVID-19. This table comes from immunoSEQ multiplex PCR, and its TCRdb copy is limited to in-frame clones, with some not included. Of fewer than 250,000 clones in the sample, about 80% were seen once. The sequenced material came from peripheral blood. These receptors originate from a man aged 60 to 75 with acute or convalescent COVID-19.

The rearrangement joins TRBV27 to TRBJ2-7, with D perhaps matching TRBD1 (5 bases). The germline V and J ends were trimmed by 6 bases and 4 bases, with 10 bases remaining between them. Germline CDR1 is MNHEY and CDR2 is SMNVEV (reference sequence). This CDR3 contains 12 residues. The CDR3 region is CASSGHSYEQYF. The CDR3 nucleotides read TGTGCCAGCAGCGGACACTCTTACGAGCAGTACTTC.

This sequence joins TRBV5-1 and TRBJ2-5; TRBD1 matches 8 bases. Germline CDR1 SGHRS, CDR2 YFSETQ. This CDR3 spans 15 amino acids. After removal of 0 bases from V and 4 bases from J, the junction contained 5 bases not matched to a gene. The CDR3 here is CASSLGQGWGETQYF. As DNA, the CDR3 is TGCGCCAGCAGCTTGGGACAGGGGTGGGGAGAGACCCAGTACTTC.

The CDR3 is CASSEAGQGFHEQYF. CDR3 sequence (DNA): TGTGCCAGCAGTGAAGCGGGACAGGGGTTCCACGAGCAGTACTTC. V gene TRBV2 combines with J gene TRBJ2-7; 10 nucleotides match TRBD1. Germline V gene lookup returns CDR1 SNHLY and CDR2 FYNNEI. V was clipped by 0 bases and J by 5 bases; unmatched bases: 4. The CDR3 has 15 amino acids.

This sequence joins TRBV11-2 and TRBJ2-7, with D tentatively TRBD1 (6 bases). V was pared by 4 bases and J by 3 bases, with 7 bases between. The CDR3 loop spans 12 amino acids. Per the germline V gene, CDR1 is SGHAT and CDR2 is FQNNGV. The CDR3 loop is CASSSQGYEQYF. DNA for the CDR3: TGTGCCAGCAGCTCACAGGGCTACGAGCAGTACTTC.

CDR3 in amino acids: CASLGGGPGNEQFF. CDR3 nucleotides: TGTGCCAGCTTAGGGGGAGGGCCGGGAAATGAGCAGTTCTTC. This sequence joins TRBV27 and TRBJ2-1; D might be TRBD2 (7 bases). The V end lost 8 bases, the J end lost 7 bases, and 18 bases lay between the germline ends. The CDR3 contains 14 residues. CDR1 MNHEY and CDR2 SMNVEV come from the germline V gene (reference sequence).

CDR3: CAISDWTEINYGYTF. The CDR3 DNA sequence: TGTGCCATCAGTGATTGGACAGAGATAAACTATGGCTACACCTTC. The rearrangement links TRBV10-3 to TRBJ1-2; possibly TRBD1 for D (6 bases). Germline V gives CDR1 ENHRY, CDR2 SYGVKD. V lost 3 bases and J lost 2, with 13 bases in between. The CDR3 contains 15 residues.

The rearrangement links TRBV25-1 to TRBJ2-6, with 9 bases that match TRBD1. This CDR3 is built from 17 residues. V lost 6 bases to trimming and J lost 0 bases; unmatched junction nucleotides: 6. The germline gives CDR1 MGHDK, CDR2 SYGVNS. Written as DNA, the CDR3 is TGTGCCAGCAGCAGGGACAGGGCTTTCTCTGGGGCCAACGTCCTGACTTTC. Protein: CASSRDRAFSGANVLTF.

Only a few counts were recorded for this clone. The V call is TRBV5-1, the J call TRBJ1-2; no firm D call. The V gene lost 5 bases and the J gene lost 6 bases, with 14 bases spanning the gap. This CDR3 is built from 13 residues. Germline CDR1 and CDR2: SGHRS and YFSETQ. CDR3 bases: TGCGCCAGCAGGGAGGGCTTGGGTAATGGCTACACCTTC. As protein: CASREGLGNGYTF.

The chain combines TRBV6-1 with TRBJ2-1, with TRBD2 matching 8 bases. This CDR3 has 16 residues. Germline V gives CDR1 MNHNS, CDR2 SASEGT. V shed 5 bases and J 4 bases; nucleotides not matched to a gene: 10. The CDR3 region has the DNA TGTGCCAGCAGTAAAGGAGGGACTAGTGTGTACAATGAGCAGTTCTTC. This sequence encodes CASSKGGTSVYNEQFF.

This chain connects TRBV6-1 to TRBJ1-5; 7 bases are a match to TRBD1. Germline-derived CDR1 and CDR2 are MNHNS and SASEGT. V trimming: 3 bases; J trimming: 3 bases; junction bases outside the gene matches: 5. This CDR3 comprises 15 residues. The CDR3 DNA reads TGTGCCAGCAGTGACCTTACAGGGGTCAATCAGCCCCAGCATTTT. Residues: CASSDLTGVNQPQHF.

The chain recombines TRBV7-2 with TRBJ1-3; no definite D call. The CDR3 runs 16 residues. The V end was cut by 5 bases, the J end by 6 bases, with 20 bases between. The germline gives CDR1 SGHTA, CDR2 FQGNSA. CDR3 sequence (DNA): TGTGCCAGCAGCCTGGTCCTACAGATTTCCCCAAACACCATATATTTT. Translation gives CASSLVLQISPNTIYF.

This clone was counted ten times or more. The chain joins TRBV5-1 to TRBJ1-4; the D gene is possibly TRBD1 (6 bases). V was shortened by 0 bases and J by 7 bases, with 10 bases between the two germline ends. Germline V gene sequence: CDR1 SGHRS, CDR2 YFSETQ. CDR3 length: 14 residues. In DNA form, the CDR3 reads TGCGCCAGCAGCTTGGGCCAGGGGAGTGAAAAACTGTTTTTT. Protein: CASSLGQGSEKLFF.

J is TRBJ2-7 and V is TRBV7-2; D remains ambiguous. Germline CDR1 is SGHTA and CDR2 is FQGNSA. The CDR3 loop spans 12 amino acids. The V end was cut by 6 bases, the J end by 6 bases, with 12 bases between. The CDR3 DNA follows: TGTGCCAGCAGTATCCAGCGAGGCGAGCAGTACTTC. It specifies CASSIQRGEQYF.

The table lists this clone with many counts. CDR3 sequence: CASSVKRESGEQFF. CDR3 nucleotides: TGTGCCAGCAGTGTAAAGCGGGAGTCCGGGGAGCAGTTCTTC. The gene calls are TRBV2 and TRBJ2-1, with 8 nucleotides matching TRBD2. The CDR3 length is 14 residues. J was trimmed by 10 bases and V by 4 bases; bases with no gene match: 9. Germline CDR1 SNHLY, CDR2 FYNNEI.

V and J are TRBV10-3 and TRBJ2-1; D not certain. CDR1 and CDR2 from the germline V gene are ENHRY and SYGVKD. V was shortened by 3 bases and J by 4 bases, with 13 bases between the two germline ends. This CDR3 is 15 amino acids long. Here the CDR3 reads CAISDSPPSYNEQFF. CDR3 DNA sequence: TGTGCCATCAGTGATAGTCCCCCATCATACAATGAGCAGTTCTTC.

This clone was recorded only once. The V call is TRBV23-1, the J call TRBJ2-1; 7 bases map to TRBD2. TRBV23-1 falls under the ORF class, with uncertain function. The junction had 7 bases not matched to a gene; V was cut back by 2 bases and J by 0 bases. The CDR3 contains 17 residues. CDR3 sequence reads: CASSQLWGGSSYNEQFF. The CDR3 nucleotides are TGCGCCAGCAGTCAACTGTGGGGGGGGAGCTCCTACAATGAGCAGTTCTTC.

CDR3 nucleotide sequence: TGTGCCAGCAGCTTGGGTCTAGCGGGGGGGCAACTTGAGCAGTTCTTC. Encoded protein: CASSLGLAGGQLEQFF. The gene calls are TRBV7-2 and TRBJ2-1, with 12 bases matching TRBD2. V shed 3 bases and J 9 bases; nucleotides not matched to a gene: 9. Per the germline V gene, CDR1 is SGHTA and CDR2 is FQGNSA. This CDR3 comprises 16 residues.

The rearrangement links TRBV5-1 to TRBJ2-7, with unresolved D. CDR1 is SGHRS, CDR2 YFSETQ, per germline. V was clipped by 0 bases and J by 6 bases, with 16 bases between them. The CDR3 length is 15 residues. This CDR3 reads CASSLEPPPGGEQYF. The CDR3 coding sequence is TGCGCCAGCAGCTTGGAACCTCCTCCGGGTGGCGAGCAGTACTTC.

The table lists this clone with a count of one. The V gene is TRBV9, the J gene TRBJ2-4, with 7 bases identical to TRBD2. This CDR3 region has 16 residues. V lost 3 bases and J lost 5; bases outside the gene matches: 11. Looked up from germline, CDR1 is SGDLS and CDR2 is YYNGEE. CDR3 region: CASSESSGRWENIQYF. CDR3 in DNA: TGTGCCAGCAGCGAGAGTAGCGGGCGGTGGGAAAACATTCAGTACTTC.

The chain joins TRBV3-1 (or the pseudogene TRBV3-2) to TRBJ2-1; 8 positions match TRBD1. Germline V gene sequence: CDR1 LGHDT, CDR2 YNNKEL (reference sequence). This CDR3 comprises 15 residues. The ends lost 4 bases at V and 3 bases at J; junction bases unmatched: 5. CDR3 region: CASSLTGVDYNEQFF. The CDR3 DNA reads as TGTGCCAGCAGCCTGACAGGGGTGGACTACAATGAGCAGTTCTTC.

The genes are TRBV19 and TRBJ1-6; TRBD1 aligns across 7 bases. Germline V gene sequence: CDR1 LNHDA, CDR2 SQIVND (reference sequence). Losses at the gene ends were 3 bases for V and 8 bases for J; bases not matched to a gene: 10. This CDR3 spans 16 amino acids. This CDR3 reads CASSMNVDRVYSPLHF. Here the CDR3 DNA reads TGTGCCAGTAGTATGAATGTAGACAGGGTGTATTCACCCCTCCACTTT.

This rearrangement joins TRBV7-2 to TRBJ2-7, with 9 nucleotides matching TRBD2. In germline, CDR1 is SGHTA, CDR2 FQGNSA. The CDR3 has 16 residues. With V trimmed by 3 bases and J by 4 bases, 10 bases remained unmatched. This chain's CDR3 is CASSFSGRSRPYEQYF. In DNA form, the CDR3 reads TGTGCCAGCAGCTTCAGCGGGAGGAGTCGTCCATACGAGCAGTACTTC.